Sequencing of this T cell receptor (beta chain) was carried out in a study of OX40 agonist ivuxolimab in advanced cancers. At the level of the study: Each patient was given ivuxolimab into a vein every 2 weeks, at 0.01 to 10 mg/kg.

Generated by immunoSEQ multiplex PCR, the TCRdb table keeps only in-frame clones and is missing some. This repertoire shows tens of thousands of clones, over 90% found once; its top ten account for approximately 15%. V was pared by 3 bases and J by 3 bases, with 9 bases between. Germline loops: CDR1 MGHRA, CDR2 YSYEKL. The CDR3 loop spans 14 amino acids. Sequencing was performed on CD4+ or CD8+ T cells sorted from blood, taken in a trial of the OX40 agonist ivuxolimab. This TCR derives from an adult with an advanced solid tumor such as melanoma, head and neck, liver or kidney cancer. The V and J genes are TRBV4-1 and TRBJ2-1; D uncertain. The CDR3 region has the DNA TGCGCCAGCAGCCAGATTTCTCTCTACAATGAGCAGTTCTTC. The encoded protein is CASSQISLYNEQFF.